This T cell receptor beta chain was sequenced during a study of response to subunit inactivated influenza vaccine listed by TCRdb under 2018. Background for the entire study: The study used deep quantitative T cell receptor repertoire profiling to track responses to a trivalent subunit inactivated influenza vaccine. General conclusions and limits of the study: The authors suggested that each seasonal influenza vaccination may recruit only a limited number of new T cells.

With regard to this clonotype: This clone's antigen is unknown. One base away there is no much larger clone; base qualities are not given.

Taken from the germline V gene, the CDR1 and CDR2 loops are MNHEY and SVGEGT. The cysteine opens and the phenylalanine closes a CDR3 of 13 amino acids. Only the CDR3 part of the read is kept: 39 bases, read in frame from the first base. V is pared back by 1 base and J by 7 bases, with 8 bases lying between the germline termini. Libraries came from RT-PCR. TCRdb names Illumina HiSeq 2500 as the instrument used. TCRdb reran the public reads through fastp at Q25 and MiXCR, keeping productive beta chains. CDR3 protein sequences are deduplicated, and each keeps its most common genes and DNA. Counted in this sample were hundreds of thousands of distinct CDR3 sequences; approximately 12% of them appeared once. The top ten hold 10% of the sample.

The chain joins TRBV6-2 or TRBV6-3 to TRBJ1-5; the D segment cannot be called with confidence. This TCR came from a man in his fifties or sixties who received an inactivated influenza vaccine. Donor details come from another sample of the same person, matched by shared clones. This sample comprised PBMCs from blood, obtained on the day of vaccination. The CDR3 amino acid sequence is: CASSYFRQQPQHF. In nucleotide form, the sequence is TGTGCCAGCAGTTACTTTCGGCAACAGCCCCAGCATTTT.